This T cell receptor (beta chain) was observed in a study of patients and donors after allogeneic stem cell transplantation. J gave up 3 bases and V 3 bases, and 2 bases lay outside the gene matches. The CDR3 covers 14 residues. Germline assignment: CDR1 DFQATT and CDR2 SNEGSKA (reference sequence). This clonotype was found a few times. TCRdb independently ran MiXCR on the RT-PCR reads; one entry per CDR3 protein. The table lists approximately 250,000 distinct CDR3 sequences, less than 15% of them singletons. Input material: blood, either unsorted or a sorted T cell fraction (not recorded which). The V gene is TRBV20-1, the J gene TRBJ2-1; 10 bases map to TRBD2. This clonotype was sampled from a human donor who was either an allogeneic HSCT recipient or a stem cell or donor lymphocyte infusion donor (not recorded which). It is not recorded whose cells these are; they may come from a transplant donor. CDR3 coding DNA: TGCAGTGCTAGGGGGACTAGCGACTACAATGAGCAGTTCTTC. This translates into CSARGTSDYNEQFF.